A single sample is the source of the 13 T cell receptor beta chains below, sequenced in a study of blood T cell repertoires in COVID-19. Using immunoSEQ multiplex PCR, the repertoire was profiled, and TCRdb retains in-frame clones only, with some absent. The data contain around 97,000 clones, around 88% of them seen just once; the ten biggest clones take up around 3.2%. The specimen was peripheral blood. The source of these receptors is a human donor in a cohort sampled during active COVID-19.

CDR3 nucleotide sequence: TGTGCCAGCAGCTTAGCGTTAGCGGCGCCCCAGCATTTT. Encoded protein: CASSLALAAPQHF. The J gene is TRBJ1-5, the V gene TRBV7-6; D unresolved. Trimming shortened V by 0 bases and J by 9 bases, and 9 bases separated the two germline ends. Germline CDR1 SGHVS, CDR2 FNYEAQ. CDR3 length: 13 residues.

The V call is TRBV5-4, the J call TRBJ2-3; perhaps TRBD2 as D (5 bases). The length of the CDR3 is 14 residues. The germline CDR1 and CDR2 sequences are SGHNT and YYREEE (reference sequence). V was cut by 4 bases and J by 4 bases, with 13 bases left in between. The CDR3 loop is CASSPGLAPDTQYF. CDR3 nucleotide sequence: TGTGCCAGCAGCCCCGGGCTAGCCCCAGATACGCAGTATTTT.

This chain joins TRBV4-1 and TRBJ1-2; TRBD1 might be the D (5 bases). Looked up from germline, CDR1 is MGHRA and CDR2 is YSYEKL. V gave up 1 base and J gave up 8 bases, with 23 bases separating them. The CDR3 contains 17 residues. The CDR3, as DNA: TGCGCCAGCAGCCAAGGTCCGGGGGAGGGTTCCGCGCGAGGCTACACCTTC. This gives the protein CASSQGPGEGSARGYTF.

The chain combines TRBV27 with TRBJ1-5; no clear D gene. The germline V and J ends were trimmed by 8 bases and 2 bases, with 16 bases remaining between them. Germline-derived CDR1 and CDR2 are MNHEY and SMNVEV (reference sequence). The CDR3 has 15 amino acids. CDR3 region: CASRGGTGGNQPQHF. DNA for the CDR3: TGTGCCAGCCGAGGAGGAACCGGGGGCAATCAGCCCCAGCATTTT.

This chain joins TRBV7-9 and TRBJ2-3; 10 bases align to TRBD2. This CDR3 is 15 amino acids long. V was clipped by 5 bases and J by 3 bases; unmatched bases: 5. Germline CDR1 reads SEHNR; CDR2 reads FQNEAQ (reference sequence). The CDR3 nucleotides are TGTGCCAGCAGCATTAGCGGGGGGCAGACAGATACGCAGTATTTT. Residues: CASSISGGQTDTQYF.

The rearrangement joins TRBV6-2 or TRBV6-3 to TRBJ2-7, with 9 positions matching TRBD2. Germline CDR1 reads MNHEY; CDR2 reads SVGEGT. The V segment lost 0 bases and the J segment 4 bases; nucleotides outside the gene matches: 10. There are 17 residues in the CDR3. The chain's CDR3 is CASSYSLAGHTQYEQYF. The CDR3 DNA is TGTGCCAGCAGTTACTCCCTAGCGGGACATACCCAATACGAGCAGTACTTC.

The chain is built from TRBV5-1 and TRBJ1-2; possibly TRBD1 for D (6 bases). The CDR3 runs 12 residues. The V gene's germline CDR1 is SGHRS and CDR2 YFSETQ. The V end lost 1 base, the J end lost 8 bases, and 9 bases lay between the germline ends. The CDR3, as DNA: TGCGCCAGCAGCTTGACAGGGTACGGCTACACCTTC. It codes for CASSLTGYGYTF.

This chain connects TRBV3-1 (or the pseudogene TRBV3-2) to TRBJ1-3, with 9 bases aligning to TRBD1. This CDR3 is 15 amino acids long. Per the germline V gene, CDR1 is LGHDT and CDR2 is YNNKEL (reference sequence). Germline trimming cut 4 bases from V and 1 base from J; bases unmatched to any gene: 2. The CDR3 nucleotides are TGTGCCAGCAGCCGGGGGACAGGGTCTGGAAACACCATATATTTT. Amino acid sequence: CASSRGTGSGNTIYF.

The chain couples TRBV10-1 to TRBJ2-2; 14 positions match TRBD2. V shed 6 bases and J 6 bases; nucleotides not matched to a gene: 6. Germline V gene lookup returns CDR1 WNHNN and CDR2 SYGVQD (reference sequence). CDR3 length: 16 residues. The CDR3 coding sequence is TGCGCCAGCAGCGCTAGACTAGCGGGAGGGCCCGGGGAGCTGTTTTTT. Translation: CASSARLAGGPGELFF.

The chain employs TRBV4-1 and TRBJ1-2, with 9 bases aligning to TRBD1. From germline, CDR1 is MGHRA and CDR2 YSYEKL. The CDR3 consists of 15 residues. V lost 4 bases to trimming and J lost 4 bases; unmatched junction nucleotides: 7. In DNA, the CDR3 is TGCGCCAGCAGCCCTAGGACAGGGGATGGCTATGGCTACACCTTC. Its translation is CASSPRTGDGYGYTF.

The chain's CDR3 is CASRPSHTGNYGYTF. CDR3 coding DNA: TGTGCCAGCAGACCCTCCCATACAGGGAACTATGGCTACACCTTC. The chain uses TRBV6-5 and TRBJ1-2, with D tentatively TRBD1 (6 bases). The CDR3 spans 15 residues. CDR1 MNHEY and CDR2 SVGAGI come from the germline V gene. Between the trimmed V and J ends, which lost 6 bases and 2 bases, there was a span of 16 bases.

V usage is TRBV7-8 and J usage is TRBJ1-5; 8 nucleotides align to TRBD1. This CDR3 spans 16 amino acids. The germline CDR1 and CDR2 sequences are SGHVS and FQNEAQ. Unmatched junction bases numbered 5, after V lost 4 bases and J lost 0 bases. The CDR3 bases are TGTGCCAGCAGCTCAGAACAGGGGGTTAGCAATCAGCCCCAGCATTTT. Amino acids: CASSSEQGVSNQPQHF.

V and J are TRBV6-5 and TRBJ1-3; tentative D call: TRBD1 (6 bases). This CDR3 has 15 amino acids. Germline V gene sequence: CDR1 MNHEY, CDR2 SVGAGI. The V gene lost 10 bases and the J gene lost 0 bases, with 16 bases spanning the gap. CDR3 region: CATSPGGNSGNTIYF. The CDR3 DNA reads as TGTGCCACCTCTCCTGGGGGCAACTCTGGAAACACCATATATTTT.